These T cell receptor beta chains were read from a single sample in a study of cytomegalovirus exposure and HLA in healthy donors. Assay: immunoSEQ multiplex PCR; the TCRdb copy retains only in-frame clones and omits some. The data contain around 110,000 clones, approximately 82% of them singletons. Specimen: PBMCs. The receptor set was obtained from a young man in good health and CMV-seropositive. Each CDR3 is given with its conserved first and last residue. D genes are given only for firm matches. Not all rows give a size; the values are once, few, many and, for expanded clones, a class.

J: TRBJ2-1; size: few; V: TRBV9; D: NA; DNA: TGTGCCAGCAGTAGGACAGCCGAATACAATGAGCAGTTCTTC; CDR3: CASSRTAEYNEQFF
J: TRBJ1-4; size: once; V: TRBV5-1; D: NA; DNA: TGCGCCAGCAGTCCACAGGGTGAAAAACTGTTTTTT; CDR3: CASSPQGEKLFF
J: TRBJ1-1; size: NA; V: TRBV10-1; D: NA; DNA: TGCGCCAGCAGTGAGGTCCCCGCGAGGACTGAAGCTTTCTTT; CDR3: CASSEVPARTEAFF
J: TRBJ2-7; size: NA; V: TRBV11-2; D: NA; DNA: TGTGCCAGCAGCTTTTACTACGAGCAGTACTTC; CDR3: CASSFYYEQYF
J: TRBJ2-2; size: NA; V: TRBV19; D: TRBD1; DNA: TGTGCCAGTACTCCCACAGGGGATAACACCGGGGAGCTGTTTTTT; CDR3: CASTPTGDNTGELFF
J: TRBJ1-1; size: NA; V: TRBV19; D: TRBD1; DNA: TGTGCCAGTGGGGACAGGGGGTATACTGAAGCTTTCTTT; CDR3: CASGDRGYTEAFF
J: TRBJ1-2; size: few; V: TRBV5-4; D: NA; DNA: TGTGCCAGCAGCCCCGCCGGGGGGGCCGGTGGCTACACCTTC; CDR3: CASSPAGGAGGYTF
J: TRBJ1-2; size: NA; V: TRBV7-9; D: NA; DNA: TGTGCCAGCAGCGCGGGGGGGGAATTGCTACTTAACTATGGCTACACCTTC; CDR3: CASSAGGELLLNYGYTF
J: TRBJ2-5; size: NA; V: TRBV5-1; D: NA; DNA: TGCGCCAGCAGCGGCGGGGGCTTGGGGGAGACCCAGTACTTC; CDR3: CASSGGGLGETQYF
J: TRBJ2-6; size: NA; V: TRBV14; D: NA; DNA: TGTGCCAGCAGCCTAGCGGCCGGGGCCAACGTCCTGACTTTC; CDR3: CASSLAAGANVLTF
J: TRBJ2-7; size: NA; V: TRBV6-6; D: NA; DNA: TGTGCCAGCAGCCCTCGCGCCTACGAGCAGTACTTC; CDR3: CASSPRAYEQYF
J: TRBJ1-4; size: NA; V: TRBV5-5; D: NA; DNA: TGTGCCAGCAGCTTGAGGACAAGGGAAAAACTGTTTTTT; CDR3: CASSLRTREKLFF
J: TRBJ2-3; size: NA; V: TRBV11-3; D: NA; DNA: TGTGCCAGCAGCATATTAGAGAACACAGATACGCAGTATTTT; CDR3: CASSILENTDTQYF
J: TRBJ2-3; size: NA; V: TRBV9; D: NA; DNA: TGTGCCAGCAGCGTAACGTGGGGGGTTTCAGATACGCAGTATTTT; CDR3: CASSVTWGVSDTQYF
J: TRBJ2-5; size: NA; V: TRBV27; D: TRBD1; DNA: TGTGCCAGCAGTCTATCGACAGGGGTAGGGCAAGAGACCCAGTACTTC; CDR3: CASSLSTGVGQETQYF
J: TRBJ1-2; size: NA; V: TRBV5-1; D: NA; DNA: TGCGCCAGCAGCTTGGCTGCCGCGGATGGCTACACCTTC; CDR3: CASSLAAADGYTF
J: TRBJ1-2; size: NA; V: TRBV13; D: NA; DNA: TGTGCCAGCAGCTTAGTCTCTTCCCCGGGGGTAAACTATGGCTACACCTTC; CDR3: CASSLVSSPGVNYGYTF
J: TRBJ2-5; size: NA; V: TRBV7-8; D: NA; DNA: TGTGCCAGCAGCTCCCGAGGGGGGACAGAGAAAGAGACCCAGTACTTC; CDR3: CASSSRGGTEKETQYF
J: TRBJ2-1; size: NA; V: TRBV9; D: NA; DNA: TGTGCCAGCAGCGAACAGGGATCCACCTACAATGAGCAGTTCTTC; CDR3: CASSEQGSTYNEQFF
J: TRBJ1-6; size: NA; V: TRBV25-1; D: TRBD1; DNA: TGTGCCAGCAGTGATACAGGACAGGGGAATAATTCACCCCTCCACTTT; CDR3: CASSDTGQGNNSPLHF
J: TRBJ1-2; size: NA; V: TRBV23-1; D: TRBD1; DNA: TGCGCCAGCAGTCAATGTCCGGGGGACAGGGAGTATGGCTACACCTTC; CDR3: CASSQCPGDREYGYTF
J: TRBJ1-5; size: NA; V: TRBV10-2; D: NA; DNA: TGCGCCAGCAGTGATCGGGGTAATCAGCCCCAGCATTTT; CDR3: CASSDRGNQPQHF
J: TRBJ1-1; size: NA; V: TRBV6-6; D: TRBD1; DNA: TGTGCCAGCAGTTACGGAGGGGGCCCCCCGTTGACTGAAGCTTTCTTT; CDR3: CASSYGGGPPLTEAFF
J: TRBJ1-1; size: few; V: TRBV27; D: NA; DNA: TGTGCCAGCAGTCCAACGGTAGAGGCTGAAGCTTTCTTT; CDR3: CASSPTVEAEAFF
J: TRBJ2-2; size: NA; V: TRBV5-1; D: TRBD1; DNA: TGCGCCAGCAGCTTGGCAAAGACAGGGGGTCACACCGGGGAGCTGTTTTTT; CDR3: CASSLAKTGGHTGELFF
J: TRBJ1-5; size: NA; V: TRBV6-1; D: NA; DNA: TGTGCCAGCATTTTACAGGGCCAGGGGCCCCAGCATTTT; CDR3: CASILQGQGPQHF
J: TRBJ2-2; size: NA; V: TRBV7-9; D: TRBD2; DNA: TGTGCCAGCAGCTTCGCGGGGGGGCGCACCGGGGAGCTGTTTTTT; CDR3: CASSFAGGRTGELFF
J: TRBJ2-3; size: NA; V: TRBV11-1; D: TRBD2; DNA: TGTGCCAGCAGCTTCGGGACTAGCTCAGATACGCAGTATTTT; CDR3: CASSFGTSSDTQYF
J: TRBJ2-3; size: NA; V: TRBV5-1; D: NA; DNA: TGCGCCAGCAGTCCCAGGGGTGGCACAGATACGCAGTATTTT; CDR3: CASSPRGGTDTQYF
J: TRBJ2-3; size: NA; V: TRBV25-1; D: TRBD2; DNA: TGTGCCAGCAGTGAATATGGGGGTAGCGGGGGGGCAACAGATACGCAGTATTTT; CDR3: CASSEYGGSGGATDTQYF
J: TRBJ1-3; size: NA; V: TRBV28; D: TRBD1; DNA: TGTGCCAGCAGTCCCGCGGACAGGGTCCCTAACACCATATATTTT; CDR3: CASSPADRVPNTIYF
J: TRBJ2-1; size: NA; V: TRBV5-1; D: TRBD2; DNA: TGCGCCAGCAGCCTCGGACTAGCGGGGGGAAGGGAGCAGTTCTTC; CDR3: CASSLGLAGGREQFF
J: TRBJ1-1; size: NA; V: TRBV7-3; D: NA; DNA: TGTGCCAGCAGCTTAAGCAGGGGCCTCACTGAAGCTTTCTTT; CDR3: CASSLSRGLTEAFF
J: TRBJ1-1; size: NA; V: TRBV6-1; D: NA; DNA: TGTGCCAGCAGTGAAGGAACAGTATTATCTGAAGCTTTCTTT; CDR3: CASSEGTVLSEAFF
J: TRBJ2-5; size: NA; V: TRBV7-2; D: TRBD1; DNA: TGTGCCAGCAGCTGGGACAGACAAGAGACCCAGTACTTC; CDR3: CASSWDRQETQYF
J: TRBJ2-3; size: NA; V: TRBV19; D: NA; DNA: TGTGCCAGTAACGAGGGTAGGACAGATACGCAGTATTTT; CDR3: CASNEGRTDTQYF
J: TRBJ2-2; size: NA; V: TRBV9; D: TRBD2; DNA: TGTGCCAGCAGCGTATCTAGCGGCCCCGGGGAGCTGTTTTTT; CDR3: CASSVSSGPGELFF
J: TRBJ2-7; size: NA; V: TRBV27; D: TRBD1; DNA: TGTGCCAGCAGCCGACAGGGGTCTGCCTACGAGCAGTACTTC; CDR3: CASSRQGSAYEQYF
J: TRBJ1-2; size: NA; V: TRBV5-1; D: NA; DNA: TGCGCCAGCAGCTTGGAGGCCACAGGGAACTATGGCTACACCTTC; CDR3: CASSLEATGNYGYTF
J: TRBJ2-1; size: once; V: TRBV4-1; D: NA; DNA: TGCGCCAGCAGCCAGGGCACAGGGTATGTAGACAATGAGCAGTTCTTC; CDR3: CASSQGTGYVDNEQFF
J: TRBJ1-1; size: NA; V: TRBV5-1; D: TRBD1; DNA: TGCGCCAGCAGCTCGGGACAGAGTATGAACACTGAAGCTTTCTTT; CDR3: CASSSGQSMNTEAFF
J: TRBJ2-1; size: NA; V: TRBV5-4; D: NA; DNA: TGTGCCAGCAGCACACGGAGGGCCGCCTACAATGAGCAGTTCTTC; CDR3: CASSTRRAAYNEQFF
J: TRBJ2-7; size: NA; V: TRBV6-6; D: NA; DNA: TGTGCCAGCAGTTACGGGCTAGCGATCCGATGGGAGCAGTACTTC; CDR3: CASSYGLAIRWEQYF
J: TRBJ2-3; size: NA; V: TRBV2; D: NA; DNA: TGTGCCAGCAGTAATAGACCTTCGAGGTATACGCAGTATTTT; CDR3: CASSNRPSRYTQYF
J: TRBJ1-2; size: NA; V: TRBV19; D: TRBD1; DNA: TGTGCCAGTAGTTATAATGACAGGGCCTACTATGGCTACACCTTC; CDR3: CASSYNDRAYYGYTF
J: TRBJ2-3; size: NA; V: TRBV27; D: TRBD2; DNA: TGTGCCAGCAGTACCATAGCGGGGTTTTCCACAGATACGCAGTATTTT; CDR3: CASSTIAGFSTDTQYF
J: TRBJ2-7; size: NA; V: TRBV5-1; D: NA; DNA: TGCGCCAGCAGCTTGGTCCAGGGTCCCTACGAGCAGTACTTC; CDR3: CASSLVQGPYEQYF
J: TRBJ2-7; size: NA; V: TRBV7-9; D: NA; DNA: TGTTCCAGCAGCTTAGACGCAGGCGAAAGCAAGACCTACGAGCAGTACTTC; CDR3: CSSSLDAGESKTYEQYF
J: TRBJ1-5; size: NA; V: TRBV28; D: NA; DNA: TGTGCCAGCAGCCAGGCCGGGGGGGATCAGCCCCAGCATTTT; CDR3: CASSQAGGDQPQHF
J: TRBJ1-1; size: NA; V: TRBV6-5; D: NA; DNA: TGTGCCAGCAGGTACCAGGGTATCACTGAAGCTTTCTTT; CDR3: CASRYQGITEAFF
J: TRBJ1-2; size: NA; V: TRBV6-1; D: TRBD1; DNA: TGTGCCAGCAGTTTGGTTAGGGACAGGGTCTATGGCTACACCTTC; CDR3: CASSLVRDRVYGYTF
J: TRBJ1-3; size: once; V: TRBV6-6; D: NA; DNA: TGTGCCAGCAGTTACTCTGGGAGCTCTGGAAACACCATATATTTT; CDR3: CASSYSGSSGNTIYF
J: TRBJ1-2; size: NA; V: TRBV9; D: NA; DNA: TGTGCCAGCAGCGTAGGGGAGGGCGGCTATGGCTACACCTTC; CDR3: CASSVGEGGYGYTF
J: TRBJ2-3; size: NA; V: TRBV11-3; D: NA; DNA: TGTGCCAGCAGCTCAACGGGGGGCAGGGATACGCAGTATTTT; CDR3: CASSSTGGRDTQYF
J: TRBJ1-2; size: once; V: TRBV7-9; D: NA; DNA: TGTGCCAGCAGCTTAGAGGTCCAGGATTCCAACTATGGCTACACCTTC; CDR3: CASSLEVQDSNYGYTF
J: TRBJ2-2; size: NA; V: TRBV15; D: NA; DNA: TGTGCCACCAGCAGTAACACAGGGCCGAACACCGGGGAGCTGTTTTTT; CDR3: CATSSNTGPNTGELFF
J: TRBJ1-2; size: NA; V: TRBV16; D: TRBD1; DNA: TGTGCCAGCAGCCAATTTTACAGGGGCCTCTATGGCTACACCTTC; CDR3: CASSQFYRGLYGYTF
J: TRBJ2-5; size: NA; V: TRBV7-6; D: NA; DNA: TGTGCCAGCAGCATAGGCCGGACAGCCCAAGAGACCCAGTACTTC; CDR3: CASSIGRTAQETQYF
J: TRBJ2-5; size: NA; V: TRBV10-1; D: TRBD1; DNA: TGCGCCAGCAGGGACAGGCAGGAAGAGACCCAGTACTTC; CDR3: CASRDRQEETQYF